The clone carrying this T cell receptor (beta chain) showed up just once. Its antigen is currently unknown. These data belong to a study of T cell responses to AZD1222 COVID-19 vaccine. General study results and limits: The sample set comprised mostly white British donors with more females, and clonal diversity was possibly underestimated. Spike-wide coverage was observed for vaccine-associated CD4 TCRs, with dominant responses at 160-218 and 743-854.

Profiling relied on immunoSEQ multiplex PCR, and the TCRdb table lists in-frame clones only, not all of them. The sample includes approximately 130,000 clones, 85% to 95% of them seen just once. The CDR3 totals 16 residues. Between the trimmed V and J ends, which lost 6 bases and 9 bases, there was a span of 21 bases. From germline, CDR1 is KGHSH and CDR2 LQKENI. The chain combines TRBV18 with TRBJ1-6; tentatively, D is TRBD1 (6 bases). The sequencing here drew on peripheral blood, taken on day 0 of AZD1222 vaccination. The TCR sequence derives from an adult in good health. The CDR3: CASSYQMDSSISPLHF. The CDR3 DNA reads TGTGCCAGCTCGTACCAGATGGACAGCTCGATTTCACCCCTCCACTTT.